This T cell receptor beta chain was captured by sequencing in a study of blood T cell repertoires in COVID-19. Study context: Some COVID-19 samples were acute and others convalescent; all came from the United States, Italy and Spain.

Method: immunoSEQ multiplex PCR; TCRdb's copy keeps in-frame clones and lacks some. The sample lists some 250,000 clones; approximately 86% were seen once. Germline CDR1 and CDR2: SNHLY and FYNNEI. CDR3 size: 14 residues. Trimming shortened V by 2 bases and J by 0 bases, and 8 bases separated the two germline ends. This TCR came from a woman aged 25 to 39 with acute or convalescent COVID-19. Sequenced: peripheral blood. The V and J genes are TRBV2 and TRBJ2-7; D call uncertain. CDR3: CASSERTNSYEQYF. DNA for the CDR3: TGTGCCAGCAGTGAACGCACAAACTCCTACGAGCAGTACTTC.